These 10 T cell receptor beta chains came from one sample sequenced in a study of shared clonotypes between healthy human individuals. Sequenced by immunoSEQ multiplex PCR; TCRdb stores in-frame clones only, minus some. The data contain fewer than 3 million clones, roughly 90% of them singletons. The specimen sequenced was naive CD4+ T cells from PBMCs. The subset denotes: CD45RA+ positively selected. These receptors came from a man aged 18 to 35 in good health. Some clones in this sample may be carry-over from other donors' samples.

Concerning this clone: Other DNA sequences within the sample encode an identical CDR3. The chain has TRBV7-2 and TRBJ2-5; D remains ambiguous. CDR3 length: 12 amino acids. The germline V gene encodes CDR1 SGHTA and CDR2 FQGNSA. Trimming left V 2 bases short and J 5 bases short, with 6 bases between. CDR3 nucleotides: TGTGCCAGCAGCTTACTTGGGGAGACCCAGTACTTC. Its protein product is CASSLLGETQYF.

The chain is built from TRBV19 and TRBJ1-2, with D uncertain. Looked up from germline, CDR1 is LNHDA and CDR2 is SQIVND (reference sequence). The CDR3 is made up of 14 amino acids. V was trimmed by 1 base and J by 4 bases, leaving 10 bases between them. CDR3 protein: CASSIGTRIYGYTF. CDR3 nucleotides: TGTGCCAGTAGTATAGGCACCCGAATCTATGGCTACACCTTC. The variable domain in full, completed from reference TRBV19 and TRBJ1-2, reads DGGITQSPKYLFRKEGQNVTLSCEQNLNHDAMYWYRQDPGQGLRLIYYSQIVNDFQKGDIAEGYSVSREKKESFPLTVTSAQKNPTAFYLCASSIGTRIYGYTFGSGTRLTVV.

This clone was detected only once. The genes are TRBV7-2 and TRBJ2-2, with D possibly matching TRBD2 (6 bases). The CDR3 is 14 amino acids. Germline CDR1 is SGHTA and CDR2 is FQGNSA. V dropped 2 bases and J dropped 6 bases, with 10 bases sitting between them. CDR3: CASSLRRGAGELFF. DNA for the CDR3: TGTGCCAGCAGCTTAAGGCGGGGCGCCGGGGAGCTGTTTTTT.

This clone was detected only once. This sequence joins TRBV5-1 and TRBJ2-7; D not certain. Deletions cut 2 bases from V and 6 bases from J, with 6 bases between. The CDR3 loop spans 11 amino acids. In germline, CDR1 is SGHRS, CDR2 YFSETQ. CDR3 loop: CASSLTAEQYF. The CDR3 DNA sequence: TGCGCCAGCAGCTTAACCGCCGAGCAGTACTTC.

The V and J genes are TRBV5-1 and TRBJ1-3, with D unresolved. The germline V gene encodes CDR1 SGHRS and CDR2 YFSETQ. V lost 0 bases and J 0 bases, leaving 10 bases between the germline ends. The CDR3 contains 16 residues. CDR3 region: CASSLEAISSGNTIYF. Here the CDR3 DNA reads TGCGCCAGCAGCTTGGAGGCTATTTCCTCTGGAAACACCATATATTTT.

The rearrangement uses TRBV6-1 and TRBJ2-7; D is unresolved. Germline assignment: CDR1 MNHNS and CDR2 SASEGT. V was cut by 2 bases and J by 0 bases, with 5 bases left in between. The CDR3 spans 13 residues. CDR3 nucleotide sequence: TGTGCCAGCAGTGAAAACACCTCCTACGAGCAGTACTTC. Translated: CASSENTSYEQYF.

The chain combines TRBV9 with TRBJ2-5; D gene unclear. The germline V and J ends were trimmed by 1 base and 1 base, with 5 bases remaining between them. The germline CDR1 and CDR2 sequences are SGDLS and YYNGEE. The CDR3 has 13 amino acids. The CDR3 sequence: CASSVFPQETQYF. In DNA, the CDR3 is TGTGCCAGCAGCGTATTCCCCCAAGAGACCCAGTACTTC.

CDR3 coding DNA: TGCGCCAGCAGCTTGGTCGGTGCGGACAGGGGGCTCCGCAATGAGCAGTTCTTC. Translation gives CASSLVGADRGLRNEQFF. J is TRBJ2-1 and V is TRBV5-1, with 11 bases fitting TRBD1. Per germline, CDR1 SGHRS and CDR2 YFSETQ. V trimming: 0 bases; J trimming: 6 bases; junction bases outside the gene matches: 11. The CDR3 extends over 18 amino acids.

DNA of the CDR3: TGTGCCAGCAGAACAGGAGTTACAGATACGCAGTATTTT. Translated, it gives CASRTGVTDTQYF. This chain uses TRBV5-6 with TRBJ2-3, with a tentative D call TRBD1 (5 bases). Germline values: CDR1 SGHDT, CDR2 YYEEEE. The length of the CDR3 is 13 residues. The ends were cut back, 5 bases at V and 3 bases at J, with 10 bases in the middle.

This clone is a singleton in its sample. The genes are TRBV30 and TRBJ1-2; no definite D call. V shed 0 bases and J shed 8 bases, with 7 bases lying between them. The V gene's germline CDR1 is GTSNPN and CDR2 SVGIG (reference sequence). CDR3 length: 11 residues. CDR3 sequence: CAWSVDGGYTF. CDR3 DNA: TGTGCCTGGAGTGTAGATGGAGGCTACACCTTC.